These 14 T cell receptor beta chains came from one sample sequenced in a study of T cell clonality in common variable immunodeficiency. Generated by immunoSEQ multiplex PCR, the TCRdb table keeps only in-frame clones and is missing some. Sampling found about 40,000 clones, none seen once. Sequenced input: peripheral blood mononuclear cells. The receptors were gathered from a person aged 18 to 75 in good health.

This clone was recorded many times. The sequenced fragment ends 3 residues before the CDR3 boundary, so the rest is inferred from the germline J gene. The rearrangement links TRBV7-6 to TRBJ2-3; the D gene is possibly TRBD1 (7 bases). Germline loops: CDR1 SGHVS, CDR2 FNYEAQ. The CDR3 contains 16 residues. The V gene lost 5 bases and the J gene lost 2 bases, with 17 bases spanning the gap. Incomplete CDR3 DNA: TGTGCCAGCAGCCAGGCAGGGGGGCCCGACACAGATACG. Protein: CASSQAGGPDTDT. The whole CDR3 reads CASSQAGGPDTDTQYF.

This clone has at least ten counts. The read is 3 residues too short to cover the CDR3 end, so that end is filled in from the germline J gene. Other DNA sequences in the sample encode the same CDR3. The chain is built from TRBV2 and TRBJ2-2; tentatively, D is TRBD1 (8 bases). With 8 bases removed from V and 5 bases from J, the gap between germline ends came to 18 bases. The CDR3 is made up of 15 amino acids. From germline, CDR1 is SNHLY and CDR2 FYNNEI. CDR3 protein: CASGEDREGTGELFF. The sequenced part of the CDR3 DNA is TGTGCCAGCGGGGAGGACAGGGAGGGGACCGGGGAG.

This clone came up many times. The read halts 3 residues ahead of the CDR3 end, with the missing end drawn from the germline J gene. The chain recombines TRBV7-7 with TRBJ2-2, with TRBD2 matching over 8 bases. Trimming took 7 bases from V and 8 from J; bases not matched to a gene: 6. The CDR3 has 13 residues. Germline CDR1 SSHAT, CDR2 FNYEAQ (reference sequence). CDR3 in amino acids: CASTAGAIGELFF. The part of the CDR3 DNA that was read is TGTGCCAGCACAGCGGGAGCAATAGGGGAG.

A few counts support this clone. The part of the CDR3 DNA that was read is TGTGCCAGCAAGCGGGGACTAGCGGGGAGCAATGAG. Translated: CASKRGLAGSNE. From start to end, the CDR3 is CASKRGLAGSNEQFF. The chain links TRBV2 to TRBJ2-1; 13 bases fit TRBD2. The CDR3 goes on 3 residues after the read ends, and that part is filled in from the germline J gene. V was pared by 7 bases and J by 6 bases, with 6 bases of the junction left unmatched. The germline V gene has CDR1 SNHLY and CDR2 FYNNEI. The CDR3 sequence is 15 residues long.

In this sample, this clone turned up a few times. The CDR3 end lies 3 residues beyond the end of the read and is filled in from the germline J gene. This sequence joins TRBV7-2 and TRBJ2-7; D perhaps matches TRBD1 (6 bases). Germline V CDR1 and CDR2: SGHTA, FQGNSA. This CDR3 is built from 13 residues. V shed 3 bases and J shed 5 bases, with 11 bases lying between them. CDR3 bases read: TGTGCCAGCAGCTTCAACAGGGCAGACGAG. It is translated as CASSFNRADE. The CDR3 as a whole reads CASSFNRADEQYF.

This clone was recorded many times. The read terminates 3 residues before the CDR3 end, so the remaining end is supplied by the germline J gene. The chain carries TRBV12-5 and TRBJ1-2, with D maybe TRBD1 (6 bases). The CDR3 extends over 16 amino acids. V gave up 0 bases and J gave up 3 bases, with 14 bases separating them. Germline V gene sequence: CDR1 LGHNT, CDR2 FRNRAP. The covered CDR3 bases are TGTGCTAGTGGTTTGGTACCCAGACAGGCGCACTATGGC. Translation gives CASGLVPRQAHYG. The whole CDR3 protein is CASGLVPRQAHYGYTF.

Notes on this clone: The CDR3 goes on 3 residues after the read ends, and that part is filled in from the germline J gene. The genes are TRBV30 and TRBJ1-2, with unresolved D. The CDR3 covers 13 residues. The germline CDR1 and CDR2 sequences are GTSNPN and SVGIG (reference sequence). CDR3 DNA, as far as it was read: TGTGCCTGGAGTACTAGCGAGTACAATGAC. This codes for CAWSTSEYND. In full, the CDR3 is CAWSTSEYNDYTF.

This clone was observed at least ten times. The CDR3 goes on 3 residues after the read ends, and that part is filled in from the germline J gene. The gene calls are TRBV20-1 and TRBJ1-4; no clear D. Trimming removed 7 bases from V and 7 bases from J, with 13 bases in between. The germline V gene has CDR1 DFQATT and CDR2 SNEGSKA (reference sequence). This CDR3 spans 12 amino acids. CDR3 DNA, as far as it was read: TGCAGTGTATCGCGGCGGCGTGAAAAA. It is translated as CSVSRRREK. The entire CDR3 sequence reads CSVSRRREKLFF.

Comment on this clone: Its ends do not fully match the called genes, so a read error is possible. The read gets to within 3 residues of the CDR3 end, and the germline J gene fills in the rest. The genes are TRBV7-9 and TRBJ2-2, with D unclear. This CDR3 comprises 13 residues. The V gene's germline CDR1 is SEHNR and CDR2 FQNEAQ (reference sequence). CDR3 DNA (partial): TGTTCCAGCAGCTTAGTCAGCACCGGGGAG. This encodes CSSSLVSTGE. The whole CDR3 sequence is CSSSLVSTGELFF.

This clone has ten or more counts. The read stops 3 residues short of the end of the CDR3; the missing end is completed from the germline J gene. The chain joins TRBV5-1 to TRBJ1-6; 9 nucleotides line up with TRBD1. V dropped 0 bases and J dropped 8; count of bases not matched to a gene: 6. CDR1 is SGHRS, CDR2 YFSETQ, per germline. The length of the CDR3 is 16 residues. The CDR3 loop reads CASSLGQGVFDSPLHF. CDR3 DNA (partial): TGCGCCAGCAGCTTGGGACAGGGGGTTTTCGATTCACCC.

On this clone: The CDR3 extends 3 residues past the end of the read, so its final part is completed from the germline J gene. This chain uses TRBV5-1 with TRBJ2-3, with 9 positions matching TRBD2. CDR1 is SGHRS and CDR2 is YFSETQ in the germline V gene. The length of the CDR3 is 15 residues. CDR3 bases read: TGCGCCAGCAGCTTGTCTAGCGGGACCCAAGAGACG. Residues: CASSLSSGTQET. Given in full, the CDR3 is CASSLSSGTQETQYF.

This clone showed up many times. The sequenced part of the CDR3 DNA is TGTGCCATCAGTGAGCCGTTCAGGGGGCCTAATGAAAAA. Protein product: CAISEPFRGPNEK. The whole CDR3 region reads CAISEPFRGPNEKLFF. V gene TRBV10-3 combines with J gene TRBJ1-4; 8 bases are shared with TRBD1. The read terminates 3 residues ahead of where the CDR3 ends, so the germline J gene completes it. V was clipped by 2 bases and J by 3 bases; unmatched bases: 5. The CDR3 runs 16 residues. Germline V gives CDR1 ENHRY, CDR2 SYGVKD.

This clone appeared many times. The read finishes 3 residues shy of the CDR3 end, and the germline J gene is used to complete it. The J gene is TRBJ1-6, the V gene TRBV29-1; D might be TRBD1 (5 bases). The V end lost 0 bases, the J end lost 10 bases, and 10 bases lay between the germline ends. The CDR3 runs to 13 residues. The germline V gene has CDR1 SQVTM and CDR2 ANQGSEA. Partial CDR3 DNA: TGCAGCGTTGAAGACAGGGAGGGGTCACCC. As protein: CSVEDREGSP. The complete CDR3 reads CSVEDREGSPLHF.

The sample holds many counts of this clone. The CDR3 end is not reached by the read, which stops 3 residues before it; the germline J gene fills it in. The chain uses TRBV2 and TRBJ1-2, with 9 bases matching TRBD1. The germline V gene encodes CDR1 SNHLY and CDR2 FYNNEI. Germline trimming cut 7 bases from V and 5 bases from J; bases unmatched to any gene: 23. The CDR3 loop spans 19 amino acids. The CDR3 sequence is CASTTPTGTGPKWAYGYTF. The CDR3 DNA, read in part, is TGTGCCAGCACCACACCCACCGGGACAGGGCCCAAATGGGCGTATGGC.